This entry features one TCR beta chain sequence. This sample was included in a study of blood T cell repertoires in COVID-19. Study-wide context: Samples representing acute and convalescent COVID-19 were sourced from the United States, Italy and Spain.

V was shortened by 1 base and J by 2 bases, with 6 bases between the two germline ends. The germline gives CDR1 MDHEN, CDR2 SYDVKM. The CDR3 loop spans 13 amino acids. Cohorts were assigned according to the clinical history that participants reported. In the authors' workflow: It was from reference gene primer amplification that nucleated cell counts were estimated. The assay was immunoSEQ multiplex PCR, and TCRdb's table has in-frame clones only and misses some. Clonal size and the V and J genes are those of that table, whereas D and trimming came from the DNA. The sample consists of around 400,000 clones, 89% of them appearing once.

The sample consisted of PBMCs or T cells enriched from blood (not recorded which). V usage is TRBV28 and J usage is TRBJ2-7; D gene ambiguous. The sequence derives from a woman in her 30s who had recovered from COVID-19. The CDR3 coding sequence is TGTGCCAGCAGTTTATCACAGACCTACGAGCAGTACTTC. Its translation is CASSLSQTYEQYF.